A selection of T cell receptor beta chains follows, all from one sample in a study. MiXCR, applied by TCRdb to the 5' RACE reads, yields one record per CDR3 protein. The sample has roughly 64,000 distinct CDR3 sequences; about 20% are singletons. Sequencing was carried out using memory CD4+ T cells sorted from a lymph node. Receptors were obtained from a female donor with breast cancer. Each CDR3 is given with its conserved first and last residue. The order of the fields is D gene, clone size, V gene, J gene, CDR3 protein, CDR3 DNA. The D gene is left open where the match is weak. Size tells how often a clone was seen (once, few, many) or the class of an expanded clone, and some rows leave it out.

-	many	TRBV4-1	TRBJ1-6	CASSQDREFTPLHF	TGCGCCAGCAGCCAAGACAGGGAGTTTACACCCCTCCACTTT
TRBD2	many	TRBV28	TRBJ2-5	CASTSGVASGRRAVETQYF	TGTGCCAGCACCTCAGGGGTGGCTAGCGGGAGAAGGGCGGTTGAGACCCAGTACTTC
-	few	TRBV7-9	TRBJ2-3	CASSRPGTKEADTQYF	TGTGCCAGCAGCCGGCCGGGGACAAAAGAGGCAGATACGCAGTATTTT
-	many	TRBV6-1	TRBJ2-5	CASSPPLLTQYF	TGTGCCAGCAGTCCCCCCCTTTTGACCCAGTACTTC
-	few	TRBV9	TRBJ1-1	CASSANTREAFF	TGTGCCAGCAGCGCGAATACACGAGAAGCTTTCTTT
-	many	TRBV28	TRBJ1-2	CASSLGRSYGYTF	TGTGCCAGCAGCCTGGGACGGTCCTATGGCTACACCTTC
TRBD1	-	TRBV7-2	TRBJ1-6	CASSYRDRNDSPLHF	TGTGCCAGCAGCTACCGGGACAGGAACGATTCACCCCTCCACTTT
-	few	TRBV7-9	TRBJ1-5	CASSPGPGAQPQHF	TGTGCCAGCAGCCCCGGGCCAGGGGCTCAGCCCCAGCATTTT
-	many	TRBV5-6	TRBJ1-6	CASSLGHLNSPLHF	TGTGCCAGCAGCTTGGGACACCTTAATTCACCCCTCCACTTT
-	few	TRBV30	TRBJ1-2	CAWSVINGDYGYTF	TGTGCCTGGAGTGTGATTAACGGTGACTATGGCTACACCTTC
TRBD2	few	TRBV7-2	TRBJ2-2	CASSLGGRAGELFF	TGTGCCAGCAGCTTAGGAGGGAGGGCCGGGGAGCTGTTTTTT
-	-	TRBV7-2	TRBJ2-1	CASSLVGGGPANEQFF	TGTGCCAGCAGCTTAGTTGGGGGGGGGCCTGCGAATGAGCAGTTCTTC
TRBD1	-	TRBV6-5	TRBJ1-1	CASSPSRGVDTEAFF	TGTGCCAGCAGTCCCTCCAGGGGGGTGGACACTGAAGCTTTCTTT
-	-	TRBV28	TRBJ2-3	CASSFVREDTQYF	TGTGCCAGCAGTTTTGTGCGAGAAGATACGCAGTATTTT
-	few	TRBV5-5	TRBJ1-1	CASSLLENTEAFF	TGTGCCAGCAGCCTTCTGGAGAACACTGAAGCTTTCTTT
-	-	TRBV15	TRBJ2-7	CATSRGGSSYEQYF	TGTGCCACCAGCAGAGGGGGGAGCTCCTACGAGCAGTACTTC
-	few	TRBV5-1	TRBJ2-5	CASSLAMGGRGETQYF	TGCGCCAGCAGCTTGGCCATGGGGGGCCGGGGGGAGACCCAGTACTTC
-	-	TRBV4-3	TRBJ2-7	CASSQDSFSYEQYF	TGCGCCAGCAGCCAAGATTCGTTCAGCTACGAGCAGTACTTC
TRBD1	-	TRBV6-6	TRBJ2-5	CASSYQGQPQETQYF	TGTGCCAGCAGTTACCAGGGACAGCCTCAAGAGACCCAGTACTTC
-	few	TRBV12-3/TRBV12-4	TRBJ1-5	CASSFSRGNQPQHF	TGTGCCAGCAGTTTTTCAAGAGGGAATCAGCCCCAGCATTTT
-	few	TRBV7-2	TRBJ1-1	CASSLNWDRTEAFF	TGTGCCAGCAGCTTGAACTGGGACCGGACTGAAGCTTTCTTT
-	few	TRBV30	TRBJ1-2	CAWTGDSGYGYTF	TGTGCCTGGACAGGTGACAGCGGTTATGGCTACACCTTC
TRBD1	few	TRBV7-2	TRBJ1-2	CASSRGQGNYGYTF	TGTGCCAGCAGTCGTGGACAGGGCAACTATGGCTACACCTTC
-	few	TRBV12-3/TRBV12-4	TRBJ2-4	CASSSGSIAKNIQYF	TGTGCCAGCAGTTCGGGGAGCATAGCCAAAAACATTCAGTACTTC
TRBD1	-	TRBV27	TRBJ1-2	CASSRLRGRSNYGYTF	TGTGCCAGCAGTCGCCTCAGGGGGCGTTCCAACTATGGCTACACCTTC